These 9 T cell receptor beta chains were sequenced from one sample in a study of a mutant IDH1 vaccine in newly diagnosed glioma. The antigens for these receptors are not known. Method: immunoSEQ multiplex PCR; TCRdb's copy keeps in-frame clones and lacks some. Among around 70,000 clones listed, 80% to 85% were seen once. Documented time point: week 35, safety follow-up. In every dose of vaccine, 300 ug of mutant IDH1 20-mer peptide was given alongside topical imiquimod. The starting material was PBMCs, obtained from a glioma patient whose treatment included an IDH1 peptide vaccine. All receptors come from a man aged 18-30 years with glioma.

This chain connects TRBV7-2 to TRBJ2-7; D is perhaps TRBD2 (6 bases). Germline lookup yields CDR1 SGHTA and CDR2 FQGNSA. This CDR3 region has 16 residues. V lost 2 bases and J lost 0, with 14 bases in between. CDR3 sequence (DNA): TGTGCCAGCAGCTTATTTGGGGCGGGATCCTCCTACGAGCAGTACTTC. This translates into CASSLFGAGSSYEQYF.

This chain connects TRBV5-1 to TRBJ1-1; D gene unclear. The CDR3 extends over 14 amino acids. Germline CDR1 and CDR2: SGHRS and YFSETQ. V shed 1 base and J shed 0 bases, with 7 bases lying between them. CDR3 DNA: TGCGCCAGCAGCTTGCCCTCATTGAACACTGAAGCTTTCTTT. It translates to CASSLPSLNTEAFF.

This clone was seen a single time. The rearrangement joins TRBV27 to TRBJ2-3; D is unresolved. The CDR3 totals 13 residues. Trimming stripped 6 bases from V and 7 bases from J, with 14 bases between. Germline assignment: CDR1 MNHEY and CDR2 SMNVEV (reference sequence). The CDR3 bases are TGTGCCAGCAGCCGCCGCTTAGGGAATACGCAGTATTTT. Protein sequence: CASSRRLGNTQYF.

The CDR3 DNA follows: TGTGCCAGCAGTCGCGGGGGTCCCGGGAACATTCAGTACTTC. Translated, it gives CASSRGGPGNIQYF. V and J are TRBV27 and TRBJ2-4, with 7 bases fitting TRBD2. V dropped 5 bases and J dropped 7; count of bases not matched to a gene: 8. The germline V gene has CDR1 MNHEY and CDR2 SMNVEV (reference sequence). There are 14 residues in the CDR3.

This chain links TRBV10-3 with TRBJ2-7; D call uncertain. Trimming took 3 bases from V and 0 from J, leaving 15 bases between them. The CDR3 has 16 residues. Germline values: CDR1 ENHRY, CDR2 SYGVKD. CDR3 in DNA: TGTGCCATCAGTGACTCTGGGAAGGGAAGCTCCTACGAGCAGTACTTC. The encoded protein is CAISDSGKGSSYEQYF.

The gene calls are TRBV4-1 and TRBJ1-2, with D perhaps TRBD1 (6 bases). The germline V gene has CDR1 MGHRA and CDR2 YSYEKL. This CDR3 has 15 residues. The V and J ends lost 1 base and 5 bases respectively, with 14 bases between them. CDR3 DNA: TGCGCCAGCAGCCAAGCCTCCGGGACAATTTATGGCTACACCTTC. The encoded protein is CASSQASGTIYGYTF.

This sequence joins TRBV6-5 and TRBJ1-2; tentative D call: TRBD1 (6 bases). This CDR3 is 15 amino acids long. CDR1 is MNHEY, CDR2 SVGAGI, per germline. V lost 6 bases, J lost 4 bases, and 18 bases lay in between. The CDR3 nucleotides read TGTGCCAGCAGCCCCGACAGGTTTTTGATCTATGGCTACACCTTC. It codes for CASSPDRFLIYGYTF.

This clone came up once. This chain joins TRBV30 and TRBJ2-5, with D perhaps matching TRBD1 (6 bases). This CDR3 comprises 16 residues. V was trimmed by 0 bases and J by 7 bases, leaving 21 bases between them. The V gene's germline CDR1 is GTSNPN and CDR2 SVGIG (reference sequence). CDR3 sequence: CAWSVRGDTGYRTQYF. In DNA form, the CDR3 reads TGTGCCTGGAGTGTACGAGGGGACACCGGGTATAGGACCCAGTACTTC.

The chain carries TRBV19 and TRBJ2-1; 10 nucleotides align to TRBD1. Germline V lookup: CDR1 LNHDA, CDR2 SQIVND (reference sequence). The CDR3 runs to 15 residues. V was clipped by 2 bases and J by 9 bases; unmatched bases: 7. CDR3 sequence (DNA): TGTGCCAGTAGTATACTGGGGACAGGGGTTAGTGAGCAGTTCTTC. Translation: CASSILGTGVSEQFF.